These T cell receptor beta chains were read from a single sample in a study of T-cell reconstitution after alpha-beta-depleted transplantation in children. TCRdb processed the PCR reads anew with MiXCR; each CDR3 protein has one entry. The table lists about 980,000 distinct CDR3 sequences, roughly 29% of them singletons. The sample consisted of PBMCs, mostly from graft donor cells, taken 360 days after TCRalphabeta/CD19-depleted stem cell transplant. These receptor sequences come from a boy under three years old who had a stem cell transplant for SCID, so the T cells may come from the graft donor. Both conserved end residues are part of each CDR3. A D gene is named only where the DNA matches it firmly. Part of the rows lack a size; the others show once, few, many or a class for expanded clones.

D gene: TRBD1
J gene: TRBJ2-1
V gene: TRBV5-1
clone size: few
CDR3 DNA: TGCGCCAGCAGCTTGGAGGGACAGGGCTATACAAAGTTCTTC
CDR3 protein: CASSLEGQGYTKFF

D gene: .
J gene: TRBJ2-5
V gene: TRBV12-3/TRBV12-4
clone size: .
CDR3 DNA: TGTGCCAGCAGTTTTTACACGACCCCGACTGGGGAGACCCAGTACTTC
CDR3 protein: CASSFYTTPTGETQYF

D gene: .
J gene: TRBJ1-1
V gene: TRBV7-2
clone size: few
CDR3 DNA: TGTGCCAGCAGCCCGGCGGGGCGTGAAGCTTTCTTT
CDR3 protein: CASSPAGREAFF

D gene: TRBD2
J gene: TRBJ2-1
V gene: TRBV6-1
clone size: .
CDR3 DNA: TGTGCCAGCAGTCGACTAGCGGGGGGGGCCTCCTACAATGAGCAGTTCTTC
CDR3 protein: CASSRLAGGASYNEQFF

D gene: .
J gene: TRBJ1-4
V gene: TRBV12-3/TRBV12-4
clone size: .
CDR3 DNA: TGTGCCAGCAGTTTCGGCAATGAAAAACTGTTTTTT
CDR3 protein: CASSFGNEKLFF

D gene: TRBD1
J gene: TRBJ2-1
V gene: TRBV28
clone size: .
CDR3 DNA: TGTGCCAGCAGTTTATCGGACAGGTACGAGCAGTTCTTC
CDR3 protein: CASSLSDRYEQFF

D gene: TRBD1
J gene: TRBJ2-7
V gene: TRBV7-2
clone size: few
CDR3 DNA: TGTGCCAGCAGCTTCGGACAGGGACTCTACGAGCAGTACTTC
CDR3 protein: CASSFGQGLYEQYF

D gene: .
J gene: TRBJ1-2
V gene: TRBV12-3/TRBV12-4
clone size: few
CDR3 DNA: TGTGCCAGCCTTAGGGAGGGGTCCTCCTCCTATGGCTACACCTTC
CDR3 protein: CASLREGSSSYGYTF

D gene: TRBD1
J gene: TRBJ2-4
V gene: TRBV5-1
clone size: .
CDR3 DNA: TGCGCCAGCAGCTTGGGGGGACAGGAAAACATTCAGTACTTC
CDR3 protein: CASSLGGQENIQYF

D gene: .
J gene: TRBJ1-4
V gene: TRBV12-3/TRBV12-4
clone size: .
CDR3 DNA: TGTGCCAGCAGTTTCAGGGTGGAAAAACTGTTTTTT
CDR3 protein: CASSFRVEKLFF

D gene: .
J gene: TRBJ2-7
V gene: TRBV18
clone size: .
CDR3 DNA: TGTGCCAGCTCACCAGAACAGGGAGGTCCCTACGAGCAGTACTTC
CDR3 protein: CASSPEQGGPYEQYF

D gene: .
J gene: TRBJ2-1
V gene: TRBV4-1
clone size: few
CDR3 DNA: TGCGCCAGCAGCCAAGTGCCAGGCTCCTACAATGAGCAGTTCTTC
CDR3 protein: CASSQVPGSYNEQFF

D gene: .
J gene: TRBJ1-2
V gene: TRBV28
clone size: .
CDR3 DNA: TGTGCCAGCAGTCGCGTGCAAGGTGGCTATGGCTACACCTTC
CDR3 protein: CASSRVQGGYGYTF

D gene: .
J gene: TRBJ2-3
V gene: TRBV29-1
clone size: .
CDR3 DNA: TGCAGCGTACGAAGCGACTACACAGATACGCAGTATTTT
CDR3 protein: CSVRSDYTDTQYF

D gene: .
J gene: TRBJ2-6
V gene: TRBV20-1
clone size: .
CDR3 DNA: TGCAGTGCTAGAGATAGGCAGGATCTTAGCCCTGGGGCCAACGTCCTGACTTTC
CDR3 protein: CSARDRQDLSPGANVLTF

D gene: .
J gene: TRBJ2-5
V gene: TRBV20-1
clone size: .
CDR3 DNA: TGCAGTGCTAGACGGCAGGGCCCCAATCTCCAAGAGACCCAGTACTTC
CDR3 protein: CSARRQGPNLQETQYF

D gene: .
J gene: TRBJ2-4
V gene: TRBV5-1
clone size: .
CDR3 DNA: TGCGCCAGCAGCCTGGTCGGCAGGGGACCTCCAAACATTCAGTACTTC
CDR3 protein: CASSLVGRGPPNIQYF

D gene: .
J gene: TRBJ1-6
V gene: TRBV9
clone size: few
CDR3 DNA: TGTGCCAGCAGCGTAGAGGGTATAGAGTCACCCCTCCACTTT
CDR3 protein: CASSVEGIESPLHF

D gene: .
J gene: TRBJ1-4
V gene: TRBV6-5
clone size: few
CDR3 DNA: TGTGCCAGCAGTTACTCGCGGGGCGGAATAACAACTAATGAAAAACTGTTTTTT
CDR3 protein: CASSYSRGGITTNEKLFF

D gene: TRBD1
J gene: TRBJ2-7
V gene: TRBV5-1
clone size: few
CDR3 DNA: TGCGCCAGCAGCTTGGGGGACAGGGAGATATACGAGCAGTACTTC
CDR3 protein: CASSLGDREIYEQYF

D gene: .
J gene: TRBJ1-5
V gene: TRBV6-1
clone size: .
CDR3 DNA: TGTGCCAGCAGCGGGACACCCAATCAGCCCCAGCATTTT
CDR3 protein: CASSGTPNQPQHF

D gene: .
J gene: TRBJ2-2
V gene: TRBV12-3/TRBV12-4
clone size: few
CDR3 DNA: TGTGCCAGCAGCCCGGTGCGGACACCAAACACCGGGGAGCTGTTTTTT
CDR3 protein: CASSPVRTPNTGELFF

D gene: TRBD1
J gene: TRBJ2-1
V gene: TRBV19
clone size: .
CDR3 DNA: TGTGCCAGTAGTTCCTCGGACAGGTACAATGAGCAGTTCTTC
CDR3 protein: CASSSSDRYNEQFF

D gene: .
J gene: TRBJ2-7
V gene: TRBV3-1
clone size: .
CDR3 DNA: TGTGCCAGCAGCCAAGCCGTCTCGGGACCCTACGAGCAGTACTTC
CDR3 protein: CASSQAVSGPYEQYF

D gene: .
J gene: TRBJ1-3
V gene: TRBV7-6
clone size: .
CDR3 DNA: TGTGCCAGCAGCTCTGATCCCGCCAACTTTTGGGCAGGAAACACCATATATTTT
CDR3 protein: CASSSDPANFWAGNTIYF

D gene: .
J gene: TRBJ2-3
V gene: TRBV12-3/TRBV12-4
clone size: few
CDR3 DNA: TGTGCCAGCAGTTTAAGGGGGTTGGTAACAGATACGCAGTATTTT
CDR3 protein: CASSLRGLVTDTQYF

D gene: .
J gene: TRBJ1-2
V gene: TRBV12-3/TRBV12-4
clone size: few
CDR3 DNA: TGTGCCAGCAGTCCACACAGGACCTTCTCTATGGGCTACACCTTC
CDR3 protein: CASSPHRTFSMGYTF

D gene: .
J gene: TRBJ2-7
V gene: TRBV4-3
clone size: .
CDR3 DNA: TGCGCCAGCAGCCAAGATGAGGTCGCGGGGCAATGGGACTACGAGCAGTACTTC
CDR3 protein: CASSQDEVAGQWDYEQYF

D gene: TRBD2
J gene: TRBJ2-3
V gene: TRBV9
clone size: few
CDR3 DNA: TGTGCCAGCAGCACCCGACTAGCGGGGGCCTATACAGATACGCAGTATTTT
CDR3 protein: CASSTRLAGAYTDTQYF

D gene: TRBD1
J gene: TRBJ2-7
V gene: TRBV28
clone size: .
CDR3 DNA: TGTGCCAGCAGTTCCTCCCCGGGACAGGGGAGTTACGAGCAGTACTTC
CDR3 protein: CASSSSPGQGSYEQYF

D gene: .
J gene: TRBJ2-7
V gene: TRBV3-1
clone size: .
CDR3 DNA: TGTGCCAGCAGCCGCACTCGGGGGGCCACCTACGAGCAGTACTTC
CDR3 protein: CASSRTRGATYEQYF

D gene: .
J gene: TRBJ2-3
V gene: TRBV9
clone size: .
CDR3 DNA: TGTGCCAGCAGCCCCCCCCCAGCAGGGCTCACAGATACGCAGTATTTT
CDR3 protein: CASSPPPAGLTDTQYF

D gene: TRBD1
J gene: TRBJ2-7
V gene: TRBV13
clone size: .
CDR3 DNA: TGTGCCACCGACGAATCCGGGACAGGGAAAGGGGGGCAGTACTTC
CDR3 protein: CATDESGTGKGGQYF

D gene: .
J gene: TRBJ2-1
V gene: TRBV29-1
clone size: few
CDR3 DNA: TGCAGCGTTCGGGACTTCGATGAGCAGTTCTTC
CDR3 protein: CSVRDFDEQFF

D gene: TRBD1
J gene: TRBJ2-7
V gene: TRBV4-3
clone size: .
CDR3 DNA: TGCGCCAGCAGCGCAGACAGGGGCTGGTCCTACGAGCAGTACTTC
CDR3 protein: CASSADRGWSYEQYF

D gene: TRBD2
J gene: TRBJ2-1
V gene: TRBV23-1
clone size: .
CDR3 DNA: TGCGCCAGCAGTCAAACCCGAACGACTAGCGGGGACTACAATGAGCAGTTCTTC
CDR3 protein: CASSQTRTTSGDYNEQFF